The following is a TCR beta chain sequence with its context. The antigen remains undetermined. A multiplex PCR was run with 60 Vbeta primers and 13 Jbeta primers. The assay was immunoSEQ multiplex PCR, and TCRdb's table has in-frame clones only and misses some. The repertoire holds 130,000 to 150,000 clones, with roughly 77% as singletons. The CDR3 loop spans 13 amino acids. Germline V gene data show CDR1 as MRHNA and CDR2 as SNTAGT. Trimming removed 5 bases at V and 0 bases at J, with 7 bases between. This record belongs to a study of cytomegalovirus exposure and HLA in healthy donors. On the study more broadly: Unique TCRs numbering some 80 million, obtained from HLA-typed donors, made up an early data release.

General study results and limits: A few chains linked to CMV were shown in vitro to be specific for CMV antigens.

The chain is built from TRBV6-4 and TRBJ1-2; tentative D call: TRBD1 (5 bases). The source of this sequence is a female donor in good health and CMV-seronegative. Sequenced input: PBMCs. CDR3 protein: CASSSTANYGYTF. CDR3 coding DNA: TGTGCCAGCAGTTCGACAGCTAACTATGGCTACACCTTC.